The present entry profiles one T cell receptor beta chain with its context. This CDR3 spans 14 amino acids. V lost 1 base to trimming and J lost 6 bases; unmatched junction nucleotides: 4. Germline V gene data show CDR1 as LGHNA and CDR2 as YSLEER. The entry originates in a study of shared clonotypes between healthy human individuals. Study overall: The donor group consisted of two women and three men, aged 18 to 49.

Template for every sorted-subset replicate PCR totaled roughly 210 ng DNA, 30,000 to 35,000 T cell genomes. Sequencing was performed with immunoSEQ multiplex PCR; in TCRdb, only in-frame clones are kept and a portion is missing. This sample yields approximately 240,000 clones, of which approximately 65% are seen a single time; 11% belongs to the top ten. The rearrangement joins TRBV4-3 to TRBJ2-7; the match to TRBD2 covers 9 bases. Sequences were obtained from memory CD4+ T cells sorted from blood. Subset given: CD45RA-negative fraction. This clonotype originated in a man under 40 in good health. The CDR3 sequence: CASSQVAGAAEQYF. For the CDR3, the DNA is TGCGCCAGCAGCCAAGTAGCGGGGGCGGCCGAGCAGTACTTC.